One and the same sample provided the 27 T cell receptor beta chains below, sequenced in a study of brain T cells in children with intractable seizures (dated by TCRdb to about 2021). In light of the paper, this sample's time point label describes: resected brain tissue, or blood drawn just prior to surgery. Libraries were made using the immunoSEQ multiplex PCR assay. TCRdb provides this immuneACCESS table in a form limited to in-frame rearrangements. Some clones are lacking; in checked studies, under half of them reflect an unresolved V gene, and why the rest are absent is not known. The sample contains 110,000 or so clones, around 94% of them found a single time. The biggest ten clones account for around 4% of the sample. Sample: peripheral blood, taken at surgery. The receptors here all came from a boy under two years old with hemimegalencephaly and intractable seizures.

The V gene is TRBV13, the J gene TRBJ2-3, with D hard to call. CDR1 PRHDT and CDR2 FYEKMQ come from the germline V gene (reference sequence). The length of the CDR3 is 11 residues. Trimming removed 5 bases from V and 2 bases from J, with 2 bases in between. The CDR3 DNA follows: TGTGCCAGCAGCGTCACAGATACGCAGTATTTT. Its translation: CASSVTDTQYF.

This sequence joins TRBV19 and TRBJ1-2; 9 nucleotides agree with TRBD1. The J segment lost 4 bases and the V segment lost 6 bases, leaving 12 bases of the junction unmatched. Germline-derived CDR1 and CDR2 are LNHDA and SQIVND (reference sequence). This CDR3 contains 16 residues. This CDR3 is CASRVPGQGEGYGYTF. DNA for the CDR3: TGTGCCAGTAGGGTCCCGGGACAGGGAGAAGGCTATGGCTACACCTTC. Looking up the rest from reference TRBV19 and TRBJ1-2 gives the full variable domain: DGGITQSPKYLFRKEGQNVTLSCEQNLNHDAMYWYRQDPGQGLRLIYYSQIVNDFQKGDIAEGYSVSREKKESFPLTVTSAQKNPTAFYLCASRVPGQGEGYGYTFGSGTRLTVV.

The genes are TRBV20-1 and TRBJ2-7; D is uncertain. This CDR3 is built from 11 residues. CDR1 is DFQATT, CDR2 SNEGSKA, per germline (reference sequence). V was cut by 0 bases and J by 0 bases, with 0 bases left in between. CDR3 coding DNA: TGCAGTGCTAGAGACTCCTACGAGCAGTACTTC. Its protein is CSARDSYEQYF.

This rearrangement joins TRBV29-1 to TRBJ1-6, with TRBD1 matching over 7 bases. The CDR3 is 13 residues long. With V trimmed by 5 bases and J by 8 bases, 6 bases remained unmatched. Germline CDR1 SQVTM, CDR2 ANQGSEA. CDR3 loop: CSVIDRADSPLHF. The CDR3 nucleotides are TGCAGCGTTATAGACAGGGCTGATTCACCCCTCCACTTT.

The chain recombines TRBV20-1 with TRBJ2-7; TRBD2 agrees at 9 bases. Germline CDR1 reads DFQATT; CDR2 reads SNEGSKA (reference sequence). Trimming at V came to 7 bases and at J to 6 bases, leaving 4 bases not matched to a gene. The CDR3 runs to 11 residues. CDR3 nucleotide sequence: TGCAGTGTTGGCGGGAGGGGCGAGCAGTACTTC. It codes for CSVGGRGEQYF.

DNA for the CDR3: TGCGCCAGCAGCCAAGCGGATTTGGGACTAGCGGGAGGGCTCGAGCAGTACTTC. This encodes CASSQADLGLAGGLEQYF. The chain combines TRBV4-1 with TRBJ2-7; 16 bases fit TRBD2. The germline CDR1 and CDR2 sequences are MGHRA and YSYEKL. The CDR3 is 18 amino acids. V gave up 1 base and J gave up 6 bases; unmatched junction bases: 9.

The rearrangement links TRBV6-6 to TRBJ2-1; D is possibly TRBD1 (5 bases). The CDR3 loop spans 14 amino acids. V dropped 5 bases and J dropped 10 bases, with 18 bases sitting between them. Per the germline V gene, CDR1 is MNHNY and CDR2 is SVGAGI (reference sequence). CDR3 in amino acids: CASSRQRAPSEQFF. In DNA, the CDR3 is TGTGCCAGCAGTCGACAGCGTGCCCCCTCGGAGCAGTTCTTC.

The chain employs TRBV4-2 and TRBJ2-1; D is undetermined. V dropped 3 bases and J dropped 10 bases, with 10 bases sitting between them. Germline V gene lookup returns CDR1 LGHNA and CDR2 YNFKEQ. This CDR3 contains 12 residues. Here the CDR3 reads CASSHYMGEQFF. The CDR3 coding sequence is TGTGCCAGCAGCCACTACATGGGGGAGCAGTTCTTC.

This chain connects TRBV16 to TRBJ2-7; D is unresolved. Germline V lookup: CDR1 KGHSY, CDR2 FQNENV. The CDR3 sequence is 12 residues long. V dropped 1 base and J dropped 6 bases, with 7 bases sitting between them. CDR3 sequence (DNA): TGTGCCAGCAGCCAATTTATCGCCGAGCAGTACTTC. This sequence encodes CASSQFIAEQYF.

The rearrangement joins TRBV5-1 to TRBJ2-3; 7 bases are shared with TRBD1. In germline, CDR1 is SGHRS, CDR2 YFSETQ. This CDR3 is 15 amino acids long. V shed 2 bases, J shed 4 bases, and the junction held 7 bases outside the gene matches. Here the CDR3 DNA reads TGCGCCAGCAGCTTAACAGGGGTGGCGTCAGATACGCAGTATTTT. Translated, it gives CASSLTGVASDTQYF.

The chain combines TRBV7-2 with TRBJ2-3; 10 bases map to TRBD2. The CDR3 spans 14 residues. Trimming cost V 3 bases and J 10 bases; bases outside gene matches: 7. CDR1 is SGHTA and CDR2 is FQGNSA in the germline V gene. The CDR3 reads CASSLGTSGIAQYF. CDR3 DNA: TGTGCCAGCAGCTTGGGAACTAGCGGGATCGCGCAGTATTTT.

The genes are TRBV19 and TRBJ1-1, with D possibly TRBD1 on 5 matching bases. Trimming removed 3 bases from V and 1 base from J, with 9 bases in between. The CDR3 runs to 14 residues. Germline loops: CDR1 LNHDA, CDR2 SQIVND (reference sequence). CDR3 DNA sequence: TGTGCCAGTAGTATTCGGGGGTCGAACACTGAAGCTTTCTTT. Its protein is CASSIRGSNTEAFF.

J is TRBJ1-3 and V is TRBV19; D uncertain. The CDR3 extends over 15 amino acids. Germline lookup yields CDR1 LNHDA and CDR2 SQIVND (reference sequence). V was shortened by 3 bases and J by 0 bases, with 9 bases between the two germline ends. CDR3 amino acids: CASSMGRISGNTIYF. CDR3 DNA sequence: TGTGCCAGTAGTATGGGCAGGATCTCTGGAAACACCATATATTTT. Full variable domain (missing parts from reference TRBV19 and TRBJ1-3): DGGITQSPKYLFRKEGQNVTLSCEQNLNHDAMYWYRQDPGQGLRLIYYSQIVNDFQKGDIAEGYSVSREKKESFPLTVTSAQKNPTAFYLCASSMGRISGNTIYFGEGSWLTVV.

The rearrangement links TRBV19 to TRBJ1-2; D might be TRBD1 (5 bases). Germline lookup yields CDR1 LNHDA and CDR2 SQIVND (reference sequence). The CDR3 has 12 residues. The V end was cut by 4 bases, the J end by 7 bases, with 10 bases between. The CDR3 loop is CASSRPGPGYTF. CDR3 sequence (DNA): TGTGCCAGTAGTAGGCCGGGACCTGGCTACACCTTC. Based on the CDR3 plus reference TRBV19 and TRBJ1-2, the full variable domain is DGGITQSPKYLFRKEGQNVTLSCEQNLNHDAMYWYRQDPGQGLRLIYYSQIVNDFQKGDIAEGYSVSREKKESFPLTVTSAQKNPTAFYLCASSRPGPGYTFGSGTRLTVV.

The sample holds one count of this clone. V gene TRBV6-5 combines with J gene TRBJ2-1; possible D gene TRBD2, 6 bases. Trimming left V 0 bases short and J 9 bases short, with 9 bases between. Germline assignment: CDR1 MNHEY and CDR2 SVGAGI. CDR3 size: 13 residues. The CDR3: CASSYSNGGEQFF. In DNA form, the CDR3 reads TGTGCCAGCAGTTACTCGAACGGGGGTGAGCAGTTCTTC.

The J gene is TRBJ2-1, the V gene TRBV2; the match to TRBD1 covers 8 bases. Germline CDR1 reads SNHLY; CDR2 reads FYNNEI. This CDR3 comprises 15 residues. V shed 7 bases and J 5 bases; nucleotides not matched to a gene: 10. CDR3 sequence reads: CASTRRTGPNNEQFF. In nucleotides, the CDR3 is TGTGCCAGCACCCGACGGACAGGGCCCAACAATGAGCAGTTCTTC.

This chain joins TRBV11-2 and TRBJ1-2; TRBD1 might be the D (5 bases). Germline-derived CDR1 and CDR2 are SGHAT and FQNNGV. This CDR3 contains 15 residues. Trimming took 7 bases from V and 2 from J, leaving 17 bases between them. The chain's CDR3 is CASTSPAQGNYGYTF. CDR3 nucleotide sequence: TGTGCCAGCACCTCCCCAGCGCAGGGAAACTATGGCTACACCTTC.

The V call is TRBV20-1, the J call TRBJ2-7; D call uncertain. This CDR3 contains 11 residues. The germline gives CDR1 DFQATT, CDR2 SNEGSKA (reference sequence). Between the trimmed V and J ends, which lost 2 bases and 0 bases, there was a span of 2 bases. The CDR3 is CSARPSYEQYF. CDR3 nucleotides: TGCAGTGCTAGACCCTCCTACGAGCAGTACTTC.

The chain employs TRBV5-1 and TRBJ1-1, with D unresolved. V lost 4 bases and J lost 0, with 7 bases in between. This CDR3 region has 13 residues. Germline V gives CDR1 SGHRS, CDR2 YFSETQ. The DNA for the CDR3 is TGCGCCAGCAGCACCGACATGAACACTGAAGCTTTCTTT. Amino acids: CASSTDMNTEAFF.

The DNA of the CDR3 is TGTGCCAGCAGCTTCGGGGGCCCGTCGGGCACCGGGGAGCTGTTTTTT. Translated: CASSFGGPSGTGELFF. This chain links TRBV5-6 with TRBJ2-2; D possibly uses TRBD1 or TRBD2 (6 bases each). V was shortened by 2 bases and J by 4 bases, with 15 bases between the two germline ends. From germline, CDR1 is SGHDT and CDR2 YYEEEE. This CDR3 spans 16 amino acids.

The V call is TRBV30, the J call TRBJ2-7; a possible D gene is TRBD2 (6 bases). V lost 4 bases and J 2 bases, leaving 9 bases between the germline ends. CDR1 is GTSNPN, CDR2 SVGIG, per germline (reference sequence). The length of the CDR3 is 12 residues. The CDR3 sequence: CAWTGGAYEQYF. Here the CDR3 DNA reads TGTGCCTGGACCGGGGGAGCCTACGAGCAGTACTTC. The whole variable domain, filled in from reference TRBV30 and TRBJ2-7, reads SQTIHQWPATLVQPVGSPLSLECTVEGTSNPNLYWYRQAAGRGLQLLFYSVGIGQISSEVPQNLSASRPQDRQFILSSKKLLLSDSGFYLCAWTGGAYEQYFGPGTRLTVT.

CDR3 in amino acids: CASRPPRGRREQYF. The CDR3 DNA is TGTGCCAGCAGACCCCCCCGCGGGAGAAGGGAGCAGTACTTC. The chain employs TRBV27 and TRBJ2-7; 7 nucleotides match TRBD2. This CDR3 has 14 amino acids. Losses at the gene ends were 6 bases for V and 7 bases for J; bases not matched to a gene: 12. Germline V gene sequence: CDR1 MNHEY, CDR2 SMNVEV (reference sequence).

In DNA, the CDR3 is TGTGCCAGCACCGACCGACGGGGGAGGAATTCACCCCTCCACTTT. Amino acids: CASTDRRGRNSPLHF. This chain joins TRBV27 and TRBJ1-6; a weak D match, TRBD1 (5 bases). The CDR3 length is 15 residues. V was trimmed by 7 bases and J by 7 bases, leaving 17 bases between them. Germline CDR1 reads MNHEY; CDR2 reads SMNVEV (reference sequence).

The chain carries TRBV5-1 and TRBJ1-6; TRBD1 matches at 7 bases. CDR3 length: 14 residues. V trimming: 4 bases; J trimming: 10 bases; junction bases outside the gene matches: 8. Germline CDR1 is SGHRS and CDR2 is YFSETQ. Here the CDR3 DNA reads TGCGCCAGCAGCCTAGGGACAGCTCAATCACCCCTCCACTTT. Its protein is CASSLGTAQSPLHF.

The rearrangement links TRBV19 to TRBJ2-3, with TRBD2 matching over 7 bases. The CDR3 loop spans 14 amino acids. V lost 7 bases to trimming and J lost 0 bases; unmatched junction nucleotides: 4. The V gene's germline CDR1 is LNHDA and CDR2 SQIVND (reference sequence). CDR3 in amino acids: CASKVSGSTDTQYF. The CDR3 DNA is TGTGCCAGTAAGGTTAGCGGGAGCACAGATACGCAGTATTTT.

The chain links TRBV27 to TRBJ2-3, with D possibly TRBD2 on 6 matching bases. The CDR3 consists of 16 residues. Germline V lookup: CDR1 MNHEY, CDR2 SMNVEV (reference sequence). Trimming stripped 6 bases from V and 0 bases from J, with 16 bases between. CDR3 sequence (DNA): TGTGCCAGCAGCCCCTTGGTAGCGGCTAGCACAGATACGCAGTATTTT. It specifies CASSPLVAASTDTQYF.

This rearrangement joins TRBV25-1 to TRBJ2-1, with TRBD1 as a possible D gene (5 bases). Germline V lookup: CDR1 MGHDK, CDR2 SYGVNS. Trimming shortened V by 2 bases and J by 9 bases, and 8 bases separated the two germline ends. The CDR3 consists of 12 residues. In DNA form, the CDR3 reads TGTGCCAGCAGTGAAGGTAGGGGTGAGCAGTTCTTC. Its translation: CASSEGRGEQFF.